One and the same sample provided the 7 T cell receptor beta chains below, sequenced in a study of cytomegalovirus exposure and HLA in healthy donors. Some clones are missing from TCRdb's copy, which holds only in-frame ones; the method was immunoSEQ multiplex PCR. The data show approximately 150,000 clones, approximately 90% seen once. The sample consisted of PBMCs. The receptors stem from a young man in good health and CMV-seronegative.

This sequence joins TRBV14 and TRBJ1-6, with D hard to call. V gave up 1 base and J gave up 1 base, with 17 bases separating them. Germline loops: CDR1 SGHDN, CDR2 FVKESK. This CDR3 comprises 19 residues. The CDR3 coding sequence is TGTGCCAGCAGCCAAGGGCCCCAACCCAGGAAGTCCTATAATTCACCCCTCCACTTT. It specifies CASSQGPQPRKSYNSPLHF.

The chain has TRBV7-2 and TRBJ1-1; D gene ambiguous. CDR3 length: 12 residues. Per germline, CDR1 SGHTA and CDR2 FQGNSA. V lost 2 bases to trimming and J lost 8 bases, with 9 bases between them. In DNA, the CDR3 is TGTGCCAGCAGCTTAAGGCTGACAGAAGCTTTCTTT. Amino acid sequence: CASSLRLTEAFF.

This CDR3 reads CASSETGYSNQPQHF. DNA for the CDR3: TGTGCCAGCAGCGAGACAGGGTATAGCAATCAGCCCCAGCATTTT. The chain carries TRBV11-2 and TRBJ1-5; 7 nucleotides agree with TRBD1. V dropped 5 bases and J dropped 0; count of bases not matched to a gene: 4. This CDR3 has 15 amino acids. Germline V lookup: CDR1 SGHAT, CDR2 FQNNGV.

The chain combines TRBV18 with TRBJ2-1, with D possibly matching TRBD1 (5 bases). Trimming pared 2 bases from V and 7 bases from J, leaving 15 bases between. Germline V gene sequence: CDR1 KGHSH, CDR2 LQKENI. CDR3 length: 15 residues. The CDR3 sequence is CASSPGATASNEQFF. The CDR3 DNA follows: TGTGCCAGCTCACCAGGGGCTACGGCTTCTAATGAGCAGTTCTTC.

The chain carries TRBV5-8 and TRBJ2-7; 11 bases are shared with TRBD1. The CDR3 totals 15 residues. Germline V CDR1 and CDR2: SGHTS, YDEGEE. With V trimmed by 0 bases and J by 6 bases, 5 bases remained unmatched. CDR3 region: CASSLGPGQGGEQYV. CDR3 coding DNA: TGTGCCAGCAGCTTGGGCCCGGGACAGGGGGGCGAGCAGTACGTC.

The chain links TRBV21-1 to TRBJ1-5. TRBV21-1 is flagged as a pseudogene. The CDR3 consists of 13 residues. The CDR3 nucleotides read TGTGCCAGCAGCACCTGCGGGTATCAGCCCCAGCATTTT. This sequence encodes CASSTCGYQPQHF.

The chain combines TRBV9 with TRBJ1-3, with TRBD1 identical over 8 bases. The CDR3 consists of 17 residues. V was pared by 4 bases and J by 3 bases, with 12 bases of the junction left unmatched. The germline gives CDR1 SGDLS, CDR2 YYNGEE. In DNA form, the CDR3 reads TGTGCCAGCAGCCACCCCCAGGGGGCGGAAGATGGAAACACCATATATTTT. Translation gives CASSHPQGAEDGNTIYF.